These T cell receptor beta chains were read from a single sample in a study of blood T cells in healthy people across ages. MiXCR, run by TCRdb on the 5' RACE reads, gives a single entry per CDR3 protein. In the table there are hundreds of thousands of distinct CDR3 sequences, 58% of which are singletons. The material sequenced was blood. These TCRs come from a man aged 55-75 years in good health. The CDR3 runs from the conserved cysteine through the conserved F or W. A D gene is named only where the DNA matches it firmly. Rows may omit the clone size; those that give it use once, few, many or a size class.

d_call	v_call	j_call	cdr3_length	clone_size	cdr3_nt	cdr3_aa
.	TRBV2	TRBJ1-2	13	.	TGTGCCAGCAGTGAGACACGCTCGACCGGCTACACCTTC	CASSETRSTGYTF
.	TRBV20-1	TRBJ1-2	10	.	TGCAGTGCTCCCGACGGCGGCTACACCTTC	CSAPDGGYTF
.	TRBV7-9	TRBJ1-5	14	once	TGTGCCAGCAGCTTCCCGGGTAGCAATCAGCCCCAGCATTTT	CASSFPGSNQPQHF
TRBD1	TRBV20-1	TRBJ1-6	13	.	TGCAGTGCGAGGACAGGTTCTTATTCACCCCTCCACTTT	CSARTGSYSPLHF
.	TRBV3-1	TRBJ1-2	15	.	TGTGCCAGCAGCCAAGGCGACAGGCAGAACTATGGCTACACCTTC	CASSQGDRQNYGYTF
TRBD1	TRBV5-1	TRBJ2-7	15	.	TGCGCCAGCAGCCCGGGACAGGTGGGTTCCTACGAGCAGTACTTC	CASSPGQVGSYEQYF
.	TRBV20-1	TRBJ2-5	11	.	TGCAGTGCTAAGGACGAAGAGACCCAGTACTTC	CSAKDEETQYF
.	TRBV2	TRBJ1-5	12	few	TGTGCCAGCAGGGGGGTGCCTCAGCCCCAGCATTTT	CASRGVPQPQHF
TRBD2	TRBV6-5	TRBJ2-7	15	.	TGTGCCAGCAGCGCCGGCGGACTAGCTTGGGGCGAGCAGTACTTC	CASSAGGLAWGEQYF
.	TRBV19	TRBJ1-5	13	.	TGTGCCAGTAGTTCGGTTAGCAATCAGCCCCAGCATTTT	CASSSVSNQPQHF
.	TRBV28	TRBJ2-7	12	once	TGTGCCAGCAGTTCGTCAGCCTACGTGCAGTACTTC	CASSSSAYVQYF
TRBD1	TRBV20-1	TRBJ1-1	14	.	TGCAGTGCTACAGGGACAGCTGGGGACACTGAAGCTTTCTTT	CSATGTAGDTEAFF
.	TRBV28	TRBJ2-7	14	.	TGTGCCAGCAGTTTAGGCGGGACAGCTTACGAGCAGTACTTC	CASSLGGTAYEQYF
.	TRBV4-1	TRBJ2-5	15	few	TGCGCCAGCAGCCAATATCGGGGGACCGGAGTGACCCAGTACTTC	CASSQYRGTGVTQYF
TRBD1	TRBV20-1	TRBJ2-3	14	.	TGCAGTGCCGAAGGGACAGGGGTGGCAGATACGCAGTATTTT	CSAEGTGVADTQYF
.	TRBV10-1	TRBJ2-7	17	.	TGCGCCAGCAGTGCGGGACAAGGAGGGCGTAAGTGGAACGAGCAGTACTTC	CASSAGQGGRKWNEQYF
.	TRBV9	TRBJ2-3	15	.	TGTGCCAGCAGCACCTCGGGGGTTGCAACAGATACGCAGTATTTT	CASSTSGVATDTQYF
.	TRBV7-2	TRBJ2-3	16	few	TGTGCCAGCAGCTTAGGGGGGGCAACTAGCACAGATACGCAGTATTTT	CASSLGGATSTDTQYF
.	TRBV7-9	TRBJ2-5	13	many	TGTGCCAGCAGCTTGTCTGTCCAAGAGACCCAGTACTTC	CASSLSVQETQYF
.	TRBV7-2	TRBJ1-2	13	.	TGTGCCAGCAGCTCGAGGGGAGGGGAAGGCTACACCTTC	CASSSRGGEGYTF
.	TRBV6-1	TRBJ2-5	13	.	TGTGCCAGCAGTGAGAGGGAGTTCGGGACCCAGTACTTC	CASSEREFGTQYF
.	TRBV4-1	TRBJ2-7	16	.	TGCGCCAGCAGCCAAGGCAGTCGGGGGGCCTACAATGAGCAGTACTTC	CASSQGSRGAYNEQYF
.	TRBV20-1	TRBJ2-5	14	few	TGCAGTGCCACGCAGTTGGGGGTCCAAGAGACCCAGTACTTC	CSATQLGVQETQYF
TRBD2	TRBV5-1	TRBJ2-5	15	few	TGCGCCAGCAGCTACCAGGGGACTAGAGAAGAGACCCAGTACTTC	CASSYQGTREETQYF
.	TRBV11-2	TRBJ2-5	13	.	TGTGCCAGCAGCTCTCTAGGGATCGGGACCCAGTACTTC	CASSSLGIGTQYF
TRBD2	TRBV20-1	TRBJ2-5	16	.	TGCAGTGCTAGAGAGCCCCTGGCGGGGGTTCAAGAGACCCAGTACTTC	CSAREPLAGVQETQYF
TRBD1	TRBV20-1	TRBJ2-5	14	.	TGCAGTGCTAGAGATCGAGGGGGCGCAGAGACCCAGTACTTC	CSARDRGGAETQYF
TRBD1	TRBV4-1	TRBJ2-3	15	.	TGCGCCAGCAGCCGGGGACAGGGGGCGTGGGATACGCAGTATTTT	CASSRGQGAWDTQYF
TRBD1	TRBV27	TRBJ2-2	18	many	TGTGCCAGCAGTTTAAGGAACAGGGGGTGGTGGAACACCGGGGAGCTGTTTTTT	CASSLRNRGWWNTGELFF
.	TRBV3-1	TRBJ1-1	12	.	TGTGCCAGCAGCCAAGACACCCCTGAAGCTTTCTTT	CASSQDTPEAFF
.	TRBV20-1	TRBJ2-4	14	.	TGCAGTGCTAGTGAGGGCCTAACCAAAAACATTCAGTACTTC	CSASEGLTKNIQYF
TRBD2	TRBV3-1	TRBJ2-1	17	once	TGTGCCAGCAACCAAGGACTAGCGGGCCAGTCTGGCAATGAGCAGTTCTTC	CASNQGLAGQSGNEQFF
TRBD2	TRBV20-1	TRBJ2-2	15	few	TGCAGTGCTAGAATTAGCGGGGTCGGAACCGGGGAGCTGTTTTTT	CSARISGVGTGELFF
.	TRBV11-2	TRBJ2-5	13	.	TGTGCCAGCGAGACCGGGGGCCAAGAGACCCAGTACTTC	CASETGGQETQYF
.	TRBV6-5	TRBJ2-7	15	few	TGTGCCAGCAGCCCAGCGATTGCGGGCTCCTACGAGCAGTACTTC	CASSPAIAGSYEQYF
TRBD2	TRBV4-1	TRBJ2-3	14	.	TGCGCCAGCAGCACTAGCGGGGCCACAGATACGCAGTATTTT	CASSTSGATDTQYF
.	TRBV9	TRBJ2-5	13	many	TGTGCCAGCAGCCTTAGTGGCCAAGAGACCCAGTACTTC	CASSLSGQETQYF
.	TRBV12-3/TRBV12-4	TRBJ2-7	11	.	TGTGCCAGCAGTAAGGGCCCCGAGCAGTACTTC	CASSKGPEQYF
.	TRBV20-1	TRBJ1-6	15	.	TGCAGCGCTACCCCTGAGCCCGGGAATAGGTCACCCCTCCACTTT	CSATPEPGNRSPLHF
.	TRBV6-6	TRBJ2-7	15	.	TGTGCCAGCAGTTACTGGGCTACTAGGAGTGGAGAGCAGTACTTC	CASSYWATRSGEQYF
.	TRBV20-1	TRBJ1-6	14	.	TGCAGTGCTAGGTCACAGCACTATAATTCACCCCTCCACTTT	CSARSQHYNSPLHF
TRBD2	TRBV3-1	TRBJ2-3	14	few	TGTGCCAGCAGCCAAGGTAGCGGGGGGGATACGCAGTATTTT	CASSQGSGGDTQYF
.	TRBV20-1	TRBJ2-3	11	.	TGCAGTGCTACTTTAGGAGATACGCAGTATTTT	CSATLGDTQYF
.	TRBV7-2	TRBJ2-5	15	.	TGTGCCAGCAGCTCTCAGACAGCGAGTCAAGAGACCCAGTACTTC	CASSSQTASQETQYF
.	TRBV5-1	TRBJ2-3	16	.	TGCGCCAGCAGAACAGAAAGCCTACCGCCCACAGATACGCAGTATTTT	CASRTESLPPTDTQYF
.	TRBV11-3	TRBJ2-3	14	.	TGTGCCAGCAGCTTAGTCGGCTACACAGATACGCAGTATTTT	CASSLVGYTDTQYF